This TCR beta chain is from a study of beta chain features in type 1 diabetes. Study-wide findings and caveats: Significant though moderate, a shortening of TCRB CDR3s appeared in all four CD4+ subsets of Type 1 diabetes patients. A definitive answer on HLA type influencing TCRB rearrangement was not reached here. PCR might preferentially amplify shorter templates, equally in patients and controls.

Per the germline V gene, CDR1 is SNHLY and CDR2 is FYNNEI. The V end lost 11 bases, the J end lost 0 bases, and 17 bases lay between the germline ends. There are 15 residues in the CDR3. Regarding this clone: Its specificity is unknown.

Sorted CD4+ subsets: naive, central memory, regulatory, stem cell-like memory (CD45RO/CCR7/CD25/CD127/CD95/CD27 panel). Expressed TCRB transcripts were sequenced, since all the RNA that had been isolated was reverse transcribed. Sequenced naive, central memory and regulatory T cell samples produced an average of around 4 million reads. Repertoires were generated with immunoSEQ multiplex PCR, while TCRdb's copy carries only in-frame clones and drops some. Among around 360,000 clones listed, around an eighth were seen once. Sequenced input: naive CD4+ T cells from blood. This sequence was found in a woman aged 18-29 years with type 1 diabetes. This rearrangement joins TRBV2 to TRBJ1-5; D not resolved. The CDR3 here is CASSRSTYSNQPQHF. In DNA form, the CDR3 reads TGTGCCTCCTCAAGGAGTACTTATAGCAATCAGCCCCAGCATTTT.